These T cell receptor beta chains were read from a single sample in a study of cytomegalovirus exposure and HLA in healthy donors. Assay: immunoSEQ multiplex PCR; the TCRdb copy retains only in-frame clones and omits some. The sample has 150,000 to 200,000 clones, roughly 90% seen once; the top ten hold about 9.3%. The sample consisted of PBMCs. These TCRs come from a young woman in good health and CMV-seropositive. Both conserved end residues are part of each CDR3. A D gene is named only where the DNA matches it firmly. Some rows have no size entry. The others give once, few or many, or a class for an expanded clone.

TRBJ1-2,-,15,TRBV4-3,-,CASSQGPLPNYGYTF,TGCGCCAGCAGCCAAGGTCCCCTTCCTAACTATGGCTACACCTTC
TRBJ2-7,-,11,TRBV6-5,-,CASSSYYEQYF,TGTGCCAGCAGTTCCTACTACGAGCAGTACTTC
TRBJ1-2,-,15,TRBV27,TRBD1,CASSLSWDRKLSYTF,TGTGCCAGCAGTTTATCCTGGGACAGGAAATTAAGCTACACCTTC
TRBJ2-2,-,16,TRBV6-4,-,CASSQAGRENTGELFF,TGTGCCAGCAGCCAAGCCGGCAGGGAGAACACCGGGGAGCTGTTTTTT
TRBJ2-5,-,16,TRBV28,TRBD2,CASSLWGGRGQETQYF,TGTGCCAGCAGTTTATGGGGCGGGAGGGGACAAGAGACCCAGTACTTC
TRBJ1-1,few,13,TRBV10-1,TRBD1,CASRRGQGTEAFF,TGCGCCAGCAGGAGAGGACAGGGGACTGAAGCTTTCTTT
TRBJ1-5,-,18,TRBV5-5,-,CASSLFWVSGTSNQPQHF,TGTGCCAGCAGCTTGTTTTGGGTTTCAGGTACTAGCAATCAGCCCCAGCATTTT
TRBJ2-7,-,15,TRBV2,TRBD1,CASRGGQGRIYEQYF,TGTGCCAGCAGGGGGGGACAGGGCAGGATCTACGAGCAGTACTTC
TRBJ1-2,-,15,TRBV7-9,-,CASSLGGEVAGGYTF,TGTGCCAGCAGCTTGGGGGGAGAGGTCGCGGGCGGCTACACCTTC
TRBJ2-1,once,17,TRBV5-6,TRBD2,CASSLVVAGQDYNEQFF,TGTGCCAGCAGCTTGGTTGTAGCGGGTCAGGACTACAATGAGCAGTTCTTC
TRBJ2-1,-,17,TRBV7-3,TRBD2,CASSSKAGTSGRNEQFF,TGTGCCAGCAGCTCCAAAGCCGGGACTAGCGGGAGAAATGAGCAGTTCTTC
TRBJ2-5,-,14,TRBV5-1,-,CASRGGQAKETQYF,TGCGCCAGCAGAGGCGGGCAGGCAAAAGAGACCCAGTACTTC
TRBJ1-2,-,13,TRBV7-9,TRBD1,CASSSGQDYGYTF,TGTGCCAGCAGCTCGGGACAGGACTATGGCTACACCTTC
TRBJ2-1,-,16,TRBV27,TRBD2,CASSFQGLAGNNEQFF,TGTGCCAGCAGTTTCCAGGGACTAGCGGGTAACAATGAGCAGTTCTTC
TRBJ2-2,-,15,TRBV5-4,-,CASSPLTSSPGELFF,TGTGCCAGCAGCCCGCTAACTAGTTCTCCCGGGGAGCTGTTTTTT
TRBJ1-4,-,15,TRBV9,TRBD1,CASSGGDRRNEKLFF,TGTGCCAGCAGCGGGGGGGACAGACGTAATGAAAAACTGTTTTTT
TRBJ2-3,-,17,TRBV27,TRBD2,CASSGWGTSGSTDTQYF,TGTGCCAGCTCCGGGTGGGGGACTAGCGGGAGCACAGATACGCAGTATTTT
TRBJ2-7,few,13,TRBV9,-,CASSPGVAPEQYF,TGTGCCAGCAGCCCAGGCGTGGCGCCCGAGCAGTACTTC
TRBJ2-7,once,14,TRBV5-1,-,CASSLIGQPYEQYF,TGCGCCAGCAGCTTGATAGGACAGCCTTACGAGCAGTACTTC
TRBJ2-1,-,17,TRBV11-3,TRBD2,CASSSPLLAGGYNEQFF,TGTGCCAGCAGCTCCCCCCTACTAGCGGGAGGTTACAATGAGCAGTTCTTC
TRBJ2-7,-,14,TRBV6-5,-,CASISSGDLYEQYF,TGTGCCAGCATCTCGTCAGGGGATCTGTACGAGCAGTACTTC
TRBJ2-2,once,16,TRBV5-1,-,CASSLDVVGGTGELFF,TGCGCCAGCAGCTTGGATGTGGTAGGGGGCACCGGGGAGCTGTTTTTT
TRBJ2-1,few,14,TRBV28,TRBD2,CASSLRDYHNEQFF,TGTGCCAGCAGTTTACGGGACTACCACAATGAGCAGTTCTTC
TRBJ1-4,-,15,TRBV11-3,-,CASSLGGGGYEKLFF,TGTGCCAGCAGCTTAGGAGGCGGAGGGTATGAAAAACTGTTTTTT
TRBJ2-7,once,17,TRBV4-1,TRBD1,CASSQERPTGTSYEQYF,TGCGCCAGCAGCCAAGAACGCCCGACAGGGACCTCCTACGAGCAGTACTTC
TRBJ2-3,-,13,TRBV15,-,CATSRERRLSRYF,TGTGCCACCAGCAGAGAAAGGAGACTGTCGAGGTATTTT
TRBJ2-5,-,14,TRBV5-1,-,CASSFRLGAETQYF,TGCGCCAGCAGCTTCCGGTTGGGGGCAGAGACCCAGTACTTC
TRBJ1-1,-,13,TRBV7-3,-,CASSLGALTEAFF,TGTGCCAGCAGCTTAGGGGCTCTGACTGAAGCTTTCTTT
TRBJ2-7,-,17,TRBV11-2,TRBD2,CASSLTTSGISVYEQYF,TGTGCCAGCAGCTTAACAACTAGCGGGATTAGTGTCTACGAGCAGTACTTC
TRBJ2-7,-,15,TRBV6-1,TRBD1,CASRGGDRGPYEQYF,TGTGCCAGCAGGGGGGGGGACAGGGGACCCTACGAGCAGTACTTC
TRBJ1-3,-,12,TRBV5-6,-,CASSTTGNTIYF,TGTGCCAGCAGCACAACTGGAAACACCATATATTTT
TRBJ2-7,-,16,TRBV6-5,TRBD2,CASSYGAGVGGYEQYF,TGTGCCAGCAGTTATGGGGCGGGGGTCGGGGGCTACGAGCAGTACTTC
TRBJ2-2,-,13,TRBV27,-,CASSFFFTGELFF,TGTGCCAGCAGTTTCTTCTTTACCGGGGAGCTGTTTTTT
TRBJ2-4,-,13,TRBV2,-,CATAFSTKNIQYF,TGTGCCACCGCCTTTAGTACCAAAAACATTCAGTACTTC
TRBJ2-1,-,14,TRBV5-1,TRBD2,CASSGPSGSIEQFF,TGCGCCAGCAGCGGTCCTAGCGGGAGCATTGAGCAGTTCTTC
TRBJ2-1,-,16,TRBV5-1,-,CASSLESRGGYNEQFF,TGCGCCAGCAGCTTGGAGTCGAGGGGGGGTTACAATGAGCAGTTCTTC
TRBJ2-3,-,15,TRBV29-1,-,CSVTRQGLSTDTQYF,TGCAGCGTTACACGACAGGGACTGTCAACAGATACGCAGTATTTT
TRBJ2-5,-,14,TRBV7-3,-,CASSLAGNQETQYF,TGTGCCAGCAGCTTAGCGGGAAACCAAGAGACCCAGTACTTC
TRBJ2-7,-,13,TRBV30,-,CACTPLYSYEQYF,TGTGCCTGCACACCTTTGTACTCCTACGAGCAGTACTTC
TRBJ1-1,-,15,TRBV19,-,CASSLYGQGYTEAFF,TGTGCCAGTAGTCTTTATGGGCAGGGGTACACTGAAGCTTTCTTT
TRBJ2-1,-,14,TRBV2,TRBD2,CASRAGTSYNEQFF,TGTGCCAGCAGGGCCGGGACTAGCTACAATGAGCAGTTCTTC
TRBJ1-5,-,14,TRBV7-6,-,CASSLERGNQPQHF,TGTGCCAGCAGCTTAGAAAGGGGAAATCAGCCCCAGCATTTT
TRBJ2-1,-,17,TRBV4-1,TRBD2,CASSQGSGSGSRHEQFF,TGCGCCAGCAGCCAAGGTAGTGGTAGCGGGAGTCGGCACGAGCAGTTCTTC
TRBJ2-7,-,14,TRBV5-1,-,CASSLRGGLYEQYF,TGCGCCAGCAGCTTGAGAGGCGGATTATACGAGCAGTACTTC
TRBJ2-1,-,14,TRBV10-3,TRBD2,CAIGREGINNEQFF,TGTGCCATCGGGCGGGAGGGCATTAACAATGAGCAGTTCTTC
TRBJ2-1,once,17,TRBV7-6,TRBD2,CASSSPWTSGNVREQFF,TGTGCCAGCAGCTCGCCCTGGACTAGCGGGAATGTGAGGGAGCAGTTCTTC
TRBJ2-7,-,14,TRBV7-9,-,CASSLVPGIYEQYF,TGTGCCAGCAGCTTAGTTCCGGGGATCTACGAGCAGTACTTC
TRBJ2-7,-,17,TRBV19,TRBD2,CASSIGLAGGLPYEQYF,TGTGCCAGTAGTATAGGCCTAGCGGGAGGGCTCCCCTACGAGCAGTACTTC
TRBJ1-2,-,16,TRBV18,TRBD1,CASSPPGQGIHYGYTF,TGTGCCAGCTCACCACCTGGACAGGGGATCCACTATGGCTACACCTTC
TRBJ2-1,-,13,TRBV2,-,CASRGSGDNEQFF,TGTGCCAGCCGGGGTAGCGGCGACAATGAGCAGTTCTTC
TRBJ2-3,-,17,TRBV9,TRBD2,CASSPPWASGDPDTQYF,TGTGCCAGCAGCCCCCCCTGGGCTAGCGGGGATCCAGATACGCAGTATTTT
TRBJ2-7,-,14,TRBV27,TRBD1,CASSLRTGGYEQYF,TGTGCCAGCAGTCTTAGGACAGGGGGCTACGAGCAGTACTTC
TRBJ2-3,-,15,TRBV5-6,-,CASSSTGSGTDTQYF,TGTGCCAGCAGCAGCACAGGGTCAGGCACAGATACGCAGTATTTT
TRBJ1-2,-,17,TRBV7-9,TRBD1,CASSLVVGQGKRHGYTF,TGTGCCAGCAGCTTAGTAGTGGGACAGGGGAAACGTCATGGCTACACCTTC
TRBJ2-2,-,15,TRBV5-1,-,CASSLSSVNTGELFF,TGCGCCAGCAGCTTGTCTAGCGTGAACACCGGGGAGCTGTTTTTT
TRBJ2-3,-,14,TRBV5-1,-,CASSLEAGRNTQYF,TGCGCCAGCAGCTTGGAGGCGGGAAGGAATACGCAGTATTTT
TRBJ1-1,-,14,TRBV5-6,-,CASSFWDTRTEAFF,TGTGCCAGCAGCTTTTGGGACACCAGAACTGAAGCTTTCTTT
TRBJ1-1,-,15,TRBV11-3,-,CASSSRTALNTEAFF,TGTGCCAGCAGCTCGAGGACAGCCTTGAACACTGAAGCTTTCTTT
TRBJ2-3,-,14,TRBV11-2,-,CASSLDRSADTQYF,TGTGCCAGCAGCTTAGATCGTAGCGCAGATACGCAGTATTTT